This TCR beta chain was retrieved from a study of T cells in Graves' hyperthyroidism and ophthalmopathy. PBMCs were sourced from approximately 9 ml fresh peripheral blood. This clonotype was detected ten times or more. TCR beta CDR3 regions were amplified from RNA transcripts. When the TCR CDR3 underwent first-round RT-PCR, the HTBI primer set was used. TCRdb independently ran MiXCR on the multiplex PCR reads; one entry per CDR3 protein. The repertoire holds about 380,000 distinct CDR3 sequences, with more than 12% as singletons. V gave up 8 bases and J gave up 4 bases, with 21 bases separating them. The length of the CDR3 is 16 residues. Per the germline V gene, CDR1 is MDHEN and CDR2 is SYDVKM.

This clonotype originated in a woman in her thirties with Graves' ophthalmopathy. The sequencing input was blood. The chain recombines TRBV28 with TRBJ1-5, with D perhaps matching TRBD1 (6 bases). The CDR3 bases are TGTGCCAGCCGCTGGACAGTCCAGGCTGCAAATCAGCCCCAGCATTTT. This codes for CASRWTVQAANQPQHF.